This T cell receptor beta chain originates from a study of blood T cell repertoires in COVID-19. The authors' processing: Cell counts per sample came from amplifying reference gene primers. Generated by immunoSEQ multiplex PCR, the TCRdb table keeps only in-frame clones and is missing some. The D gene and trimming were derived from the DNA, and the V and J assignments and clone size from that table. In the table there are some 270,000 clones, 70% to 90% of which are singletons. There are 12 residues in the CDR3. The trim removed 4 bases at V and 11 bases at J, leaving 8 bases unmatched. Germline values: CDR1 SQVTM, CDR2 ANQGSEA.

The J gene is TRBJ1-5, the V gene TRBV29-1, with TRBD1 matching over 7 bases. This receptor was taken from a woman between 65 and 79 years old with acute or convalescent COVID-19. Sequencing was done on a sample of peripheral blood. CDR3 amino acids: CSVGTGTRAQHF. The CDR3 region has the DNA TGCAGCGTTGGGACAGGTACGAGGGCCCAGCATTTT.